The 2 T cell receptor beta chains below all came from one sample that was sequenced in a study of identical twins. MiXCR was run by TCRdb on the 5' RACE reads, yielding one entry per CDR3 protein. Of 350,000 to 450,000 distinct CDR3 sequences listed, about 18% are singletons. Sequencing input: naive T cells sorted from blood. Receptor source: a man aged 50-60 years in good health.

The CDR3 bases are TGCGCCAGCACCAAACTAGCGGGGGACCAAGAGACCCAGTACTTC. This encodes CASTKLAGDQETQYF. The chain employs TRBV5-1 and TRBJ2-5, with 11 positions matching TRBD2. J lost 0 bases, V lost 6 bases, and 4 bases had no gene match. The CDR3 runs to 15 residues. CDR1 and CDR2 (germline): SGHRS, YFSETQ.

This clonotype was seen at least ten times. The V call is TRBV5-1, the J call TRBJ2-3; 12 bases are a match to TRBD2. Trimming at V came to 0 bases and at J to 3 bases, leaving 8 bases not matched to a gene. The CDR3 length is 18 residues. Germline lookup yields CDR1 SGHRS and CDR2 YFSETQ. The CDR3 is CASSLGKTSGSGTDTQYF. The CDR3 nucleotides read TGCGCCAGCAGCTTGGGGAAGACTAGCGGGAGTGGTACAGATACGCAGTATTTT.